The 13 T cell receptor beta chains presented below share a single source sample, sequenced in a study of T cells in Graves' hyperthyroidism and ophthalmopathy. TCR beta CDR3 regions were amplified from RNA. The TCR CDR3 first-round RT-PCR relied on the HTBI primer set. TCRdb reanalysed the multiplex PCR reads using MiXCR and keeps one entry per CDR3 protein. The sample yields some 300,000 distinct CDR3 sequences, roughly an eighth seen once. Sequencing used blood. These receptors were obtained from a woman in her thirties or forties with Graves' hyperthyroidism.

The sample holds a few counts of this clonotype. The chain uses TRBV29-1 and TRBJ2-1; 15 bases are a match to TRBD2. Per the germline V gene, CDR1 is SQVTM and CDR2 is ANQGSEA. The CDR3 covers 16 residues. The V segment lost 7 bases and the J segment 2 bases; nucleotides outside the gene matches: 6. CDR3 DNA sequence: TGCAGCGCCGAGGGACTAGCGGGAGGAGCCTACAATGAGCAGTTCTTC. The encoded protein is CSAEGLAGGAYNEQFF.

The table lists this clonotype with a few counts. The chain joins TRBV18 to TRBJ2-7, with 8 bases lining up with TRBD2. This CDR3 spans 14 amino acids. Germline V lookup: CDR1 KGHSH, CDR2 LQKENI. The V gene end was trimmed by 4 bases and the J gene end by 7 bases; junction bases not matched to a gene: 9. CDR3 sequence reads: CASSLGTRAGEQYF. CDR3 bases: TGTGCCAGCTCACTGGGGACTAGGGCGGGAGAGCAGTACTTC.

This clonotype showed up many times. The chain combines TRBV10-3 with TRBJ1-2; 9 nucleotides agree with TRBD1. Germline V gene lookup returns CDR1 ENHRY and CDR2 SYGVKD. The CDR3 runs to 14 residues. V shed 3 bases, J shed 4 bases, and the junction held 3 bases outside the gene matches. CDR3 loop: CAISDLTGGYGYTF. CDR3 bases: TGTGCCATCAGTGATCTGACAGGGGGCTATGGCTACACCTTC.

The table lists this clonotype with many counts. This sequence joins TRBV12-3 or TRBV12-4 and TRBJ2-1; 7 bases match TRBD1. This CDR3 spans 17 amino acids. The junction had 12 bases not matched to a gene; V was cut back by 5 bases and J by 2 bases. CDR3 bases: TGTGCCAGCAGTCCTACAGGGGCCAGCTGGGCCTACAATGAGCAGTTCTTC. Amino acid sequence: CASSPTGASWAYNEQFF.

This clonotype appeared many times. V gene TRBV28 combines with J gene TRBJ2-5; no clear D. V was pared by 8 bases and J by 5 bases, with 6 bases between. Looked up from germline, CDR1 is MDHEN and CDR2 is SYDVKM. This CDR3 contains 10 residues. The CDR3 reads CASGMETQYF. CDR3 DNA: TGTGCCAGCGGGATGGAGACCCAGTACTTC.

This clonotype was recorded at least ten times. V gene TRBV28 combines with J gene TRBJ2-7; no clear D gene. Germline CDR1 reads MDHEN; CDR2 reads SYDVKM. V was trimmed by 4 bases and J by 6 bases, leaving 22 bases between them. This CDR3 has 16 residues. CDR3 region: CASSSPVPQTQTEQYF. In nucleotides, the CDR3 is TGTGCCAGCAGTTCCCCGGTCCCTCAAACGCAAACCGAGCAGTACTTC.

V is TRBV5-1 and J is TRBJ2-7; perhaps TRBD1 as D (6 bases). This CDR3 is 14 amino acids long. Trimming pared 2 bases from V and 2 bases from J, leaving 11 bases between. The germline V gene encodes CDR1 SGHRS and CDR2 YFSETQ. The CDR3 region is CASSLVPGAYEQYF. CDR3 sequence (DNA): TGCGCCAGCAGCTTAGTCCCAGGGGCCTACGAGCAGTACTTC.

The V and J genes are TRBV20-1 and TRBJ2-7, with TRBD2 matching over 14 bases. Germline assignment: CDR1 DFQATT and CDR2 SNEGSKA (reference sequence). This CDR3 is built from 17 residues. The junction had 16 bases not matched to a gene; V was cut back by 6 bases and J by 6 bases. The CDR3 DNA reads as TGCAGTGCGAAGGACAGGGAACCGGGACTAGCGGGAGCCGAGCAGTACTTC. This encodes CSAKDREPGLAGAEQYF.

As DNA, the CDR3 is TGTGCCAGCAGCCAAAAACATCGGAACGCCGAAGCTTTCTTT. It is translated as CASSQKHRNAEAFF. V usage is TRBV3-1 and J usage is TRBJ1-1, with unresolved D. CDR3 size: 14 residues. V shed 2 bases and J shed 8 bases, with 15 bases lying between them. The germline gives CDR1 LGHDT, CDR2 YNNKEL (reference sequence). The variable domain in full, completed from reference TRBV3-1 and TRBJ1-1, reads DTAVSQTPKYLVTQMGNDKSIKCEQNLGHDTMYWYKQDSKKFLKIMFSYNNKELIINETVPNRFSPKSPDKAHLNLHINSLELGDSAVYFCASSQKHRNAEAFFGQGTRLTVV.

This clonotype was counted at least ten times. This chain joins TRBV3-1 and TRBJ2-3; D is ambiguous. This CDR3 is 15 amino acids long. The germline V gene has CDR1 LGHDT and CDR2 YNNKEL (reference sequence). V lost 0 bases, J lost 0 bases, and 7 bases lay in between. The CDR3 DNA follows: TGTGCCAGCAGCCAAGATTTAGGAAGCACAGATACGCAGTATTTT. Translation gives CASSQDLGSTDTQYF.

Ten or more counts support this clonotype. This chain links TRBV5-1 with TRBJ2-7, with 8 bases matching TRBD2. This CDR3 is 15 amino acids long. The junction had 10 bases not matched to a gene; V was cut back by 3 bases and J by 5 bases. Germline loops: CDR1 SGHRS, CDR2 YFSETQ. CDR3 amino acids: CASSSQAGASDEQYF. DNA of the CDR3: TGCGCCAGCAGCTCTCAAGCGGGAGCGAGCGACGAGCAGTACTTC.

This clonotype has a count of ten or more. The rearrangement links TRBV2 to TRBJ2-3, with 9 bases identical to TRBD2. The germline CDR1 and CDR2 sequences are SNHLY and FYNNEI. This CDR3 is built from 15 residues. V gave up 8 bases and J gave up 5 bases; unmatched junction bases: 11. CDR3 DNA: TGTGCCAGCCGAATCTCTAGCGGGAAGGGAGATACGCAGTATTTT. As protein: CASRISSGKGDTQYF. The full variable domain, its missing parts supplied by reference TRBV2 and TRBJ2-3, is EPEVTQTPSHQVTQMGQEVILRCVPISNHLYFYWYRQILGQKVEFLVSFYNNEISEKSEIFDDQFSVERPDGSNFTLKIRSTKLEDSAMYFCASRISSGKGDTQYFGPGTRLTVL.

The chain recombines TRBV28 with TRBJ2-7; D not certain. V lost 6 bases, J lost 5 bases, and 23 bases lay in between. The CDR3 is 16 amino acids. The germline V gene encodes CDR1 MDHEN and CDR2 SYDVKM. The CDR3 region is CASSPPYITNRDEQYF. The CDR3 DNA reads as TGTGCCAGCAGCCCCCCCTACATTACGAATAGGGACGAGCAGTACTTC.